Listed here are 9 T cell receptor beta chains from one sample, sequenced in a study of blood T cells in healthy people across ages. PCR was performed a second time for roughly 7 to 11 cycles using a sample-barcoded 5' primer and a J-beta primer mix. TCRdb called the 5' RACE reads again in MiXCR, with one record for every CDR3 protein. The sample includes around 900,000 distinct CDR3 sequences, around 28% of them seen just once. Sequencing was carried out using blood. These receptors came from an elderly woman in good health.

This clonotype has more than one count but fewer than ten. The chain recombines TRBV7-9 with TRBJ2-5; TRBD2 aligns across 8 bases. The V gene's germline CDR1 is SEHNR and CDR2 FQNEAQ (reference sequence). The CDR3 runs to 18 residues. V trimming: 4 bases; J trimming: 0 bases; junction bases outside the gene matches: 13. This CDR3 reads CASSSGTELAAHQETQYF. The CDR3, as DNA: TGTGCCAGCAGCTCCGGAACCGAACTAGCGGCCCACCAAGAGACCCAGTACTTC.

This clonotype was counted once. Just one base apart from a much larger clone, this may be a read error. The chain links TRBV20-1 to TRBJ1-1; weak D call: TRBD1 (6 bases). CDR1 DFQATT and CDR2 SNEGSKA come from the germline V gene (reference sequence). The CDR3 is made up of 15 amino acids. The V end lost 0 bases, the J end lost 4 bases, and 15 bases lay between the germline ends. The CDR3 spells CSARDGGRMVTEAFF. CDR3 bases: TGCAGTGCTAGAGATGGGGGGCGTATGGTCACTGAAGCTTTCTTT.

The chain has TRBV10-3 and TRBJ2-3, with TRBD1 matching 9 bases. Germline CDR1 is ENHRY and CDR2 is SYGVKD. The CDR3 runs 17 residues. Germline trimming cut 3 bases from V and 1 base from J; bases unmatched to any gene: 8. CDR3 nucleotides: TGTGCCATCAGTGAATCGACAGGGGGTTGGGGCACAGATACGCAGTATTTT. It is translated as CAISESTGGWGTDTQYF.

This clonotype was counted ten times or more. J is TRBJ2-1 and V is TRBV27, with a weak D call TRBD2 (7 bases). This CDR3 region has 15 residues. The V and J ends lost 6 bases and 7 bases respectively, with 19 bases between them. Looked up from germline, CDR1 is MNHEY and CDR2 is SMNVEV (reference sequence). Here the CDR3 DNA reads TGTGCCAGCAGACCCCGGGGGGCATTGGATAATGAGCAGTTCTTC. Translation gives CASRPRGALDNEQFF.

Comments on this clonotype: One base away lies a much larger clone, so this may be a sequencing read error. The chain joins TRBV29-1 to TRBJ2-1; possible D gene TRBD2, 6 bases. The V end was cut by 4 bases, the J end by 8 bases, with 15 bases between. The CDR3 length is 13 residues. Germline CDR1 and CDR2: SQVTM and ANQGSEA. The CDR3 nucleotides are TGCAGCGTTGCGCGCGGGGTGTGCGATGAGCAGTTCTTC. This gives the protein CSVARGVCDEQFF.

For this clonotype: Since a much larger clone is just one base distant, this may be a read error. The CDR3 DNA is TGCAGTGCTAGGAGTCTACCAACGTTGCTTCCTGGCACAGATACGCAGTATTTT. This codes for CSARSLPTLLPGTDTQYF. The chain carries TRBV20-1 and TRBJ2-3; D unclear. CDR1 is DFQATT and CDR2 is SNEGSKA in the germline V gene (reference sequence). V lost 3 bases, J lost 1 base, and 23 bases lay in between. This CDR3 contains 18 residues.

The chain has TRBV6-6 and TRBJ2-7, with 10 bases fitting TRBD2. Germline V CDR1 and CDR2: MNHNY, SVGAGI (reference sequence). Trimming at V came to 4 bases and at J to 2 bases, leaving 8 bases not matched to a gene. The CDR3 has 16 amino acids. CDR3 sequence (DNA): TGTGCCAGCAGTTTTGGTAGCCTAGCGGGAGCCTACGAGCAGTACTTC. This encodes CASSFGSLAGAYEQYF.

The J gene is TRBJ2-1, the V gene TRBV27; 13 bases map to TRBD2. The CDR3 has 16 residues. CDR1 MNHEY and CDR2 SMNVEV come from the germline V gene (reference sequence). Trimming at V came to 3 bases and at J to 7 bases, leaving 6 bases not matched to a gene. CDR3 coding DNA: TGTGCCAGCAGTTTCCCGGGACTAGCGGGGAAAAATGAGCAGTTCTTC. Residues: CASSFPGLAGKNEQFF.

This clonotype occurred a few times. This rearrangement joins TRBV12-3 or TRBV12-4 to TRBJ1-2, with D possibly TRBD1 on 5 matching bases. This CDR3 contains 12 residues. Written as DNA, the CDR3 is TGTGCGGCAGGGCGGACTGACTATGGCTACACCTTC. Translating gives CAAGRTDYGYTF.